This T cell receptor beta chain comes out of a study of CD8 T cells in ankylosing spondylitis. The length of the CDR3 is 14 residues. Between the trimmed V and J ends, which lost 3 bases and 7 bases, there was a span of 16 bases. The V gene's germline CDR1 is SGDLS and CDR2 YYNGEE. This clonotype was seen repeatedly, ten times or more. TCRdb called the 5' RACE reads again in MiXCR, with one record for every CDR3 protein. The profile shows 40,000 to 50,000 distinct CDR3 sequences, approximately 3.6% of them singletons. The chain joins TRBV9 to TRBJ1-2, with D perhaps matching TRBD1 (6 bases). The source is a female donor with ankylosing spondylitis or in good health (not recorded which). The source material was blood, either unsorted or a sorted T cell fraction (not recorded which). The CDR3 region has the DNA TGTGCCAGCAGCGACCCCCAGGGGCTCACTGGCTACACCTTC. It yields the protein CASSDPQGLTGYTF.